This entry lists 21 T cell receptor beta chains sequenced from one sample in a study of CD8 T cells in ankylosing spondylitis. MiXCR, applied by TCRdb to the 5' RACE reads, yields one record per CDR3 protein. The table lists hundreds of thousands of distinct CDR3 sequences, around 11% of them singletons. No cognate antigen is known for these TCRs. Study-wide results and caveats: What appeared characteristic of ankylosing spondylitis blood was a TCR beta motif of eight or nine highly homologous variants.

Sequenced material: blood, either unsorted or a sorted T cell fraction (not recorded which). These receptors originate from a male donor with ankylosing spondylitis.

This clonotype has just a few counts. This sequence joins TRBV5-6 and TRBJ2-7, with D perhaps matching TRBD1 (5 bases). Per the germline V gene, CDR1 is SGHDT and CDR2 is YYEEEE. The CDR3 loop spans 13 amino acids. V was pared by 1 base and J by 3 bases, with 8 bases between. CDR3 loop: CASSLIQVYEQYF. The CDR3 nucleotides are TGTGCCAGCAGCTTGATACAGGTCTACGAGCAGTACTTC.

This clonotype was seen more than once but under ten times. The chain is built from TRBV4-3 and TRBJ2-7; TRBD1 matches at 10 bases. CDR3 length: 19 residues. Germline values: CDR1 LGHNA, CDR2 YSLEER. Trimming at V came to 3 bases and at J to 3 bases, leaving 17 bases not matched to a gene. The CDR3 bases are TGCGCCAGCAGCCACAAGGTGACCTCTCCGGGACAGGGGTACTACGAGCAGTACTTC. Translated, it gives CASSHKVTSPGQGYYEQYF.

This clonotype was seen a few times. This chain joins TRBV6-5 and TRBJ2-2; D is perhaps TRBD1 or TRBD2 (6 bases each). This CDR3 comprises 16 residues. V was shortened by 5 bases and J by 5 bases, with 18 bases between the two germline ends. Germline CDR1 MNHEY, CDR2 SVGAGI. CDR3: CASSHEGGGQTGELFF. CDR3 nucleotides: TGTGCCAGCAGTCACGAAGGAGGGGGGCAAACCGGGGAGCTGTTTTTT.

There are a few counts of this clonotype. In DNA, the CDR3 is TGTGCCAGCAGTTTCGGGACACCCCTACAACGGGACACTGAAGCTTTCTTT. It translates to CASSFGTPLQRDTEAFF. This rearrangement joins TRBV12-3 or TRBV12-4 to TRBJ1-1, with D possibly being TRBD1 (6 bases). Trimming stripped 3 bases from V and 3 bases from J, with 20 bases between. This CDR3 contains 17 residues.

This sequence joins TRBV29-1 and TRBJ1-5; D is perhaps TRBD1 (5 bases). In germline, CDR1 is SQVTM, CDR2 ANQGSEA. The CDR3 runs 12 residues. Trimming took 4 bases from V and 4 from J, leaving 8 bases between them. For the CDR3, the DNA is TGCAGCGTTGTGACAGCAAATCAGCCCCAGCATTTT. The encoded protein is CSVVTANQPQHF.

V is TRBV5-1 and J is TRBJ1-2; D gene uncertain. The CDR3 runs to 15 residues. Per germline, CDR1 SGHRS and CDR2 YFSETQ. With 1 base removed from V and 3 bases from J, the gap between germline ends came to 13 bases. CDR3 bases: TGCGCCAGCAGCTTGTCGGCGCCGCTCGACTATGGCTACACCTTC. This gives the protein CASSLSAPLDYGYTF.

This chain uses TRBV10-3 with TRBJ2-5; D assignment may be TRBD1 or TRBD2 (6 bases each). The CDR3 runs 15 residues. Trimming pared 6 bases from V and 3 bases from J, leaving 17 bases between. Germline V gene sequence: CDR1 ENHRY, CDR2 SYGVKD. CDR3 in DNA: TGTGCCATCAGGGGGGGCAGGGAGGCCGAAGAGACCCAGTACTTC. This encodes CAIRGGREAEETQYF.

This clonotype appeared many times. J is TRBJ1-2 and V is TRBV12-3 or TRBV12-4; D ambiguous. V was pared by 5 bases and J by 3 bases, with 10 bases between. The CDR3 has 13 residues. The DNA of the CDR3 is TGTGCCAGCAGTCCCGGACCGGACTATGGCTACACCTTC. Translating it yields CASSPGPDYGYTF.

This clonotype was counted many times. The chain uses TRBV12-3 or TRBV12-4 and TRBJ2-1; TRBD2 is a possible D gene (6 bases). V was trimmed by 3 bases and J by 6 bases, leaving 12 bases between them. The CDR3 loop spans 14 amino acids. In nucleotides, the CDR3 is TGTGCCAGCAGTTTGGGGACTTTACGCAATGAGCAGTTCTTC. This codes for CASSLGTLRNEQFF.

The table lists this clonotype with a few counts. This chain links TRBV20-1 with TRBJ2-7, with D perhaps TRBD2 (5 bases). CDR3 size: 14 residues. The germline V and J ends were trimmed by 6 bases and 3 bases, with 18 bases remaining between them. The germline V gene encodes CDR1 DFQATT and CDR2 SNEGSKA (reference sequence). CDR3 sequence reads: CSAATLASIYEQYF. For the CDR3, the DNA is TGCAGTGCCGCAACCCTAGCAAGCATCTACGAGCAGTACTTC.

This clonotype has ten or more counts. J is TRBJ2-1 and V is TRBV20-1; 11 bases fit TRBD1. V was pared by 0 bases and J by 7 bases, with 8 bases of the junction left unmatched. The CDR3 is 16 residues long. CDR1 is DFQATT, CDR2 SNEGSKA, per germline (reference sequence). CDR3 in DNA: TGCAGTGCTAGAGATTTCAGGACAGGGGGCAATAATGAGCAGTTCTTC. It translates to CSARDFRTGGNNEQFF.

This clonotype came up many times. V gene TRBV29-1 combines with J gene TRBJ1-2; D gene unclear. The CDR3 spans 13 residues. Germline-derived CDR1 and CDR2 are SQVTM and ANQGSEA. With 7 bases removed from V and 2 bases from J, the gap between germline ends came to 14 bases. The CDR3 loop reads CSDIRDNNYGYTF. DNA for the CDR3: TGCAGCGACATCCGGGATAACAACTATGGCTACACCTTC. The full variable domain, with the rest looked up from reference TRBV29-1 and TRBJ1-2, is SAVISQKPSRDICQRGTSLTIQCQVDSQVTMMFWYRQQPGQSLTLIATANQGSEATYESGFVIDKFPISRPNLTFSTLTVSNMSPEDSSIYLCSDIRDNNYGYTFGSGTRLTVV.

This clonotype was detected many times. The genes are TRBV7-9 and TRBJ1-2; D gene uncertain. The CDR3 totals 12 residues. Per germline, CDR1 SEHNR and CDR2 FQNEAQ (reference sequence). V lost 5 bases, J lost 9 bases, and 13 bases lay in between. The CDR3 DNA reads TGTGCCAGCAGCCCCGACCCAGGAAGCTACACCTTC. Translated, it gives CASSPDPGSYTF.

The chain employs TRBV7-3 and TRBJ1-1; a weak D match, TRBD1 (6 bases). Germline lookup yields CDR1 SGHTA and CDR2 FQGTGA. The CDR3 has 16 residues. V lost 5 bases and J 1 base, leaving 17 bases between the germline ends. The CDR3 DNA sequence: TGTGCCAGCAGCCTAAGTCCGGGACAAAGGAACACTGAAGCTTTCTTT. This gives the protein CASSLSPGQRNTEAFF. The full variable domain, rest sourced from reference TRBV7-3 and TRBJ1-1, is GAGVSQTPSNKVTEKGKYVELRCDPISGHTALYWYRQSLGQGPEFLIYFQGTGAADDSGLPNDRFFAVRPEGSVSTLKIQRTERGDSAVYLCASSLSPGQRNTEAFFGQGTRLTVV.

The genes are TRBV18 and TRBJ1-1, with D possibly being TRBD1 (6 bases). Per the germline V gene, CDR1 is KGHSH and CDR2 is LQKENI. Trimming took 6 bases from V and 5 from J, leaving 13 bases between them. This CDR3 spans 13 amino acids. The CDR3 coding sequence is TGTGCCAGCTCGCCCGCAGGGGATACTGAAGCTTTCTTT. It translates to CASSPAGDTEAFF.

A few counts support this clonotype. V gene TRBV15 combines with J gene TRBJ2-1; 7 bases agree with TRBD2. With 0 bases clipped from V and 4 bases from J, the junction kept 3 bases outside the gene matches. Germline CDR1 LNHNV, CDR2 YYDKDF (reference sequence). This CDR3 comprises 15 residues. DNA for the CDR3: TGTGCCACCAGCAGAGATCTAGCGGTGTACAATGAGCAGTTCTTC. Translated: CATSRDLAVYNEQFF.

The sample holds a few counts of this clonotype. The CDR3 sequence: CSVTRDAPYNEQFF. CDR3 bases: TGCAGTGTAACCCGGGACGCACCCTACAATGAGCAGTTCTTC. The V and J genes are TRBV20-1 and TRBJ2-1; the D call may be TRBD1 or TRBD2 (5 bases each). Trimming took 7 bases from V and 2 from J, leaving 15 bases between them. Germline CDR1 and CDR2: DFQATT and SNEGSKA (reference sequence). The CDR3 sequence is 14 residues long.

This clonotype showed up many times. This sequence joins TRBV6-5 and TRBJ2-5; D call uncertain. Germline CDR1 MNHEY, CDR2 SVGAGI. Trimming removed 2 bases from V and 6 bases from J, with 13 bases in between. The CDR3 sequence is 14 residues long. CDR3 in DNA: TGTGCCAGCAGTTACAGCCAAGGTGTGAAGACCCAGTACTTC. Translated, it gives CASSYSQGVKTQYF.

The chain has TRBV29-1 and TRBJ1-2, with 9 bases matching TRBD1. This CDR3 region has 14 residues. V shed 6 bases, J shed 1 base, and the junction held 6 bases outside the gene matches. Germline CDR1 SQVTM, CDR2 ANQGSEA. DNA of the CDR3: TGCAGCGTGGACAGGGGCGAAGATAACTATGGCTACACCTTC. Its protein product is CSVDRGEDNYGYTF.

This clonotype was seen a few times. The CDR3 DNA sequence: TGCAGTGCCGTGAGGGGTTATAACTATGGCTACACCTTC. Its protein product is CSAVRGYNYGYTF. J is TRBJ1-2 and V is TRBV20-1; D possibly corresponds to TRBD1 (5 bases). V was shortened by 6 bases and J by 1 base, with 12 bases between the two germline ends. The CDR3 runs to 13 residues. Germline V gives CDR1 DFQATT, CDR2 SNEGSKA (reference sequence).

This clonotype was detected only a few times. V usage is TRBV24-1 and J usage is TRBJ2-1; 12 nucleotides line up with TRBD2. Germline assignment: CDR1 KGHDR and CDR2 SFDVKD. The trim removed 9 bases at V and 4 bases at J, leaving 9 bases unmatched. The length of the CDR3 is 16 residues. The CDR3 is CATQGLLAGGYNEQFF. DNA of the CDR3: TGTGCCACCCAAGGCCTACTAGCGGGAGGTTACAATGAGCAGTTCTTC.